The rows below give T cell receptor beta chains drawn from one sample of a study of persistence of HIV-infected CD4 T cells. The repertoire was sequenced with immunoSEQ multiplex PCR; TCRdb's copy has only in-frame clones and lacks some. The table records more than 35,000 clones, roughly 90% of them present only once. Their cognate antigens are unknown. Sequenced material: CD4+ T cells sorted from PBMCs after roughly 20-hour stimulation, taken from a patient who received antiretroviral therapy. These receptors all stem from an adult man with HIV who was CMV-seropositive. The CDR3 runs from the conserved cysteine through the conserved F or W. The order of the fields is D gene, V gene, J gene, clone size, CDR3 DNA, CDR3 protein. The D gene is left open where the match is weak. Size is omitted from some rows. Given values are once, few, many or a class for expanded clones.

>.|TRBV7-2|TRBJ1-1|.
TGTGCCAGCAGCTCCCGGCCCAGCACTGAAGCTTTCTTT
CASSSRPSTEAFF
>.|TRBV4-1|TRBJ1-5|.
TGCGCCAGCAGCCGGGGCTGGGGCGAAGAACAGCCCCAGCATTTT
CASSRGWGEEQPQHF
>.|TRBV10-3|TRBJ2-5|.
TGTGCCATCAGTGAGTATGCAGAGACCCAGTACTTC
CAISEYAETQYF
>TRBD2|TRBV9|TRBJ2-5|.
TGTGCCAGCAGCGTAGGAGGGTTAGCGGGCTTCCAAGAGACCCAGTACTTC
CASSVGGLAGFQETQYF
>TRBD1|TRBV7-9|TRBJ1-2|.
TGTGCCAGCAGCTTAGCGATAGGGACAGTGACGGGTGGCTACACCTTC
CASSLAIGTVTGGYTF
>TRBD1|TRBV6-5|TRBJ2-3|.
TGTGCCAGCAGTCCCCAGGGACAGAGCACAGATACGCAGTATTTT
CASSPQGQSTDTQYF
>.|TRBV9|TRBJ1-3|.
TGTGCCAGCAGCGTAGAGGCAGGAGGAAACACCATATATTTT
CASSVEAGGNTIYF
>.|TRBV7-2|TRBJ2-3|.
TGTGCCAGCAGCTTAGAAAACAGAAGATCAGATACGCAGTATTTT
CASSLENRRSDTQYF
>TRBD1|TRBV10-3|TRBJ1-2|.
TGTGCCATCAGTTCCGGGACAGATGGCTACACCTTC
CAISSGTDGYTF
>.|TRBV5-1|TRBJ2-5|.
TGCGCCAGCAGCTTCAGACAAGAGACCCAGTACTTC
CASSFRQETQYF
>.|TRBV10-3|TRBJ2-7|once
TGTGCCATCAGTTGGACAGAAGGGTACGAGCAGTACTTC
CAISWTEGYEQYF
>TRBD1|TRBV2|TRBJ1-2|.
TGTGCCAGCAGTCTAAGACTGACAGGGAACTATGGCTACACCTTC
CASSLRLTGNYGYTF
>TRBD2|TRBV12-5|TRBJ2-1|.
TGTGCTTCTAGCGGGAGGGGACGTCCCTACAATGAGCAGTTCTTC
CASSGRGRPYNEQFF
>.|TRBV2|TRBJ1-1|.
TGTGCCAGCAGACTAGAAGGGGGTAAGAACACTGAAGCTTTCTTT
CASRLEGGKNTEAFF
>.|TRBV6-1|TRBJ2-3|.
TGTGCCAGCAGTGTGGGAAAAGCTTACCTTGGAGATACGCAGTATTTT
CASSVGKAYLGDTQYF
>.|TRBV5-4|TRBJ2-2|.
TGTGCCAGCAGCCCGGAAATTCTGGGTAGCACCGGGGAGCTGTTTTTT
CASSPEILGSTGELFF
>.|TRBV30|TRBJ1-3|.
TGTGCCTGGAGTGTAAGGGATCAGGCGAACTCTGGAAACACCATATATTTT
CAWSVRDQANSGNTIYF
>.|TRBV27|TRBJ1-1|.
TGTGCCAGCAGTTTCCTATGGGGGACTGAAGCTTTCTTT
CASSFLWGTEAFF
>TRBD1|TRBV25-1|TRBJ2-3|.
TGTGCCAGCAGTGAAGGACAGGATTTGTTTCGGGATACGCAGTATTTT
CASSEGQDLFRDTQYF
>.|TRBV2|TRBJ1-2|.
TGTGCCAGCGGAACCGGGGCCCTCTATGGCTACACCTTC
CASGTGALYGYTF